The 7 T cell receptor beta chains reported below all come from one sample, sequenced in a study of T cells in Graves' hyperthyroidism and ophthalmopathy. What was amplified from RNA transcripts were TCR beta CDR3 regions. HTBI primers were the set used in a first-round RT-PCR of the TCR CDR3. TCRdb reanalysed the multiplex PCR reads using MiXCR and keeps one entry per CDR3 protein. The repertoire includes roughly 260,000 distinct CDR3 sequences, more than 12% of them detected once, and about 14% sits in the top ten. Sample: blood. Receptors were obtained from a woman in her thirties or forties with Graves' hyperthyroidism that later progressed to Graves' ophthalmopathy.

The rearrangement joins TRBV20-1 to TRBJ2-2; 8 positions agree with TRBD1. The CDR3 totals 14 residues. The V gene end was trimmed by 6 bases and the J gene end by 2 bases; junction bases not matched to a gene: 5. Germline V gene sequence: CDR1 DFQATT, CDR2 SNEGSKA (reference sequence). The CDR3 coding sequence is TGCAGTGCCAAAGACAGGGGAAACACCGGGGAGCTGTTTTTT. Its protein product is CSAKDRGNTGELFF.

In its sample, this clonotype was seen many times. V and J are TRBV13 and TRBJ1-2, with D possibly TRBD1 on 6 matching bases. This CDR3 comprises 22 residues. Between the trimmed V and J ends, which lost 5 bases and 0 bases, there was a span of 34 bases. Germline loops: CDR1 PRHDT, CDR2 FYEKMQ (reference sequence). Here the CDR3 reads CASSRLRGLSKPTGEANYGYTF. In nucleotides, the CDR3 is TGTGCCAGCAGCCGTCTACGGGGATTATCCAAACCGACAGGCGAAGCTAACTATGGCTACACCTTC. Based on the CDR3 plus reference TRBV13 and TRBJ1-2, the full variable domain is AAGVIQSPRHLIKEKRETATLKCYPIPRHDTVYWYQQGPGQDPQFLISFYEKMQSDKGSIPDRFSAQQFSDYHSELNMSSLELGDSALYFCASSRLRGLSKPTGEANYGYTFGSGTRLTVV.

The sample holds many counts of this clonotype. The chain is built from TRBV9 and TRBJ2-1; D is unclear. The germline CDR1 and CDR2 sequences are SGDLS and YYNGEE. CDR3 length: 14 residues. The V end was cut by 2 bases, the J end by 6 bases, with 12 bases between. In DNA, the CDR3 is TGTGCCAGCAGCGTGGGTCCGAATGGCAATGAGCAGTTCTTC. This gives the protein CASSVGPNGNEQFF. Full variable domain (remainder filled in from reference TRBV9 and TRBJ2-1): DSGVTQTPKHLITATGQRVTLRCSPRSGDLSVYWYQQSLDQGLQFLIQYYNGEERAKGNILERFSAQQFPDLHSELNLSSLELGDSALYFCASSVGPNGNEQFFGPGTRLTVL.

This clonotype was observed a handful of times. V and J are TRBV20-1 and TRBJ2-7; D remains unclear. There are 14 residues in the CDR3. Germline V gene sequence: CDR1 DFQATT, CDR2 SNEGSKA (reference sequence). V was clipped by 2 bases and J by 0 bases, with 11 bases between them. CDR3 loop: CSARRAEFSYEQYF. The CDR3 DNA sequence: TGCAGTGCTAGACGGGCTGAATTCTCCTACGAGCAGTACTTC.

The V and J genes are TRBV20-1 and TRBJ2-7; 8 nucleotides align to TRBD2. V gave up 6 bases and J gave up 2 bases; unmatched junction bases: 6. The CDR3 spans 13 residues. Germline CDR1 DFQATT, CDR2 SNEGSKA (reference sequence). CDR3 sequence reads: CSAYSGNAYEQYF. CDR3 nucleotide sequence: TGCAGTGCCTATAGCGGGAATGCCTACGAGCAGTACTTC.

This clonotype was observed many times. V usage is TRBV18 and J usage is TRBJ1-5; D gene ambiguous. The CDR3 totals 13 residues. In germline, CDR1 is KGHSH, CDR2 LQKENI. Trimming cost V 2 bases and J 4 bases, with 6 bases left between them. In DNA, the CDR3 is TGTGCCAGCTCACCAACTGAGAATCAGCCCCAGCATTTT. Residues: CASSPTENQPQHF.

The table lists this clonotype with many counts. The CDR3 nucleotides are TGTGCCAGCAGTTACTCGAAAATAGCGGGACCCAATGAGCAGTTCTTC. Encoded protein: CASSYSKIAGPNEQFF. This rearrangement joins TRBV6-5 to TRBJ2-1, with 8 bases lining up with TRBD2. V shed 0 bases, J shed 6 bases, and the junction held 7 bases outside the gene matches. Germline V gene lookup returns CDR1 MNHEY and CDR2 SVGAGI. The CDR3 covers 16 residues.